This TCR beta chain emerged from a study of T-cell reconstitution after alpha-beta-depleted transplantation in children. This CDR3 has 15 amino acids. Trimming cost V 0 bases and J 9 bases; bases outside gene matches: 5. The germline V gene has CDR1 MNHEY and CDR2 SVGAGI. Preparation of the TCRbeta library was carried out with unique molecular identifiers. TCRdb re-called the PCR reads through MiXCR, storing one row per CDR3 protein. The data show about 340,000 distinct CDR3 sequences, with 16% seen just once and around 43% held by the top ten. On this clonotype: A much larger clone differs by one base, so this may be a read error.

The specimen was PBMCs, mostly from graft donor cells, collected 360 days after TCRalphabeta/CD19-depleted stem cell transplant. The clonotype originates from a male patient aged 2-15 years who had a stem cell transplant for acute lymphoblastic leukemia, so the T cells may come from the graft donor. The rearrangement links TRBV6-5 to TRBJ2-1; TRBD2 aligns across 10 bases. This CDR3 is CASSYSASGRIEQFF. The CDR3 bases are TGTGCCAGCAGTTACTCAGCTAGCGGGAGAATTGAGCAGTTCTTC.